Presented here are 17 T cell receptor beta chains from one specimen sequenced in a study of T cell responses to AZD1222 COVID-19 vaccine. This table comes from immunoSEQ multiplex PCR, and its TCRdb copy is limited to in-frame clones, with some not included. The table shows 120,000 or so clones, with over 80% occurring only once. The source material was peripheral blood, sampled on day 0 of AZD1222 vaccination. The receptors stem from an adult in good health.

V is TRBV7-9 and J is TRBJ2-7; D perhaps matches TRBD1 (6 bases). In germline, CDR1 is SEHNR, CDR2 FQNEAQ (reference sequence). The CDR3 totals 14 residues. The germline V and J ends were trimmed by 5 bases and 1 base, with 12 bases remaining between them. CDR3 amino acids: CASSATDSSYEQYF. CDR3 bases: TGTGCCAGCAGCGCCACGGACAGTTCCTACGAGCAGTACTTC.

The chain combines TRBV4-3 with TRBJ1-1; D ambiguous. The CDR3 has 13 amino acids. Trimming removed 1 base from V and 1 base from J, with 4 bases in between. Germline lookup yields CDR1 LGHNA and CDR2 YSLEER. The CDR3 nucleotides read TGCGCCAGCAGCCAAGGTCAGAACACTGAAGCTTTCTTT. Protein product: CASSQGQNTEAFF.

CDR3 in DNA: TGTGCCAGCAGCTTGGGACAGGACTATGGCTACACCTTC. This sequence encodes CASSLGQDYGYTF. V is TRBV5-4 and J is TRBJ1-2; possibly TRBD1 for D (6 bases). CDR3 size: 13 residues. V was shortened by 0 bases and J by 3 bases, with 6 bases between the two germline ends. Looked up from germline, CDR1 is SGHNT and CDR2 is YYREEE (reference sequence).

J is TRBJ2-2 and V is TRBV3-1 (or the pseudogene TRBV3-2); TRBD1 matches at 8 bases. Germline assignment: CDR1 LGHDT and CDR2 YNNKEL (reference sequence). The V gene end was trimmed by 4 bases and the J gene end by 1 base; junction bases not matched to a gene: 11. The CDR3 sequence is 18 residues long. The CDR3 DNA reads TGTGCCAGCAGCCGCCGTATGGACAGGGTCGGGAACACCGGGGAGCTGTTTTTT. It specifies CASSRRMDRVGNTGELFF.

This clone occurred a few times. This sequence joins TRBV19 and TRBJ2-1; D gene unclear. Germline CDR1 is LNHDA and CDR2 is SQIVND (reference sequence). Between the trimmed V and J ends, which lost 2 bases and 5 bases, there was a span of 7 bases. CDR3 length: 13 residues. The CDR3 region is CASSITGNNEQFF. The CDR3 bases are TGTGCCAGTAGTATAACTGGCAACAATGAGCAGTTCTTC.

As for this clone: The sample contains more than one DNA sequence encoding this CDR3. The chain has TRBV19 and TRBJ1-5, with D perhaps matching TRBD1 (6 bases). The CDR3 is 16 amino acids. V was trimmed by 0 bases and J by 2 bases, leaving 11 bases between them. Germline assignment: CDR1 LNHDA and CDR2 SQIVND (reference sequence). CDR3 nucleotides: TGTGCCAGTAGTATAGACGGCAGGGGAGGCAATCAGCCCCAGCATTTT. Amino acids: CASSIDGRGGNQPQHF.

This clone appeared a single time. The chain has TRBV28 and TRBJ1-1; no reliable D call. In germline, CDR1 is MDHEN, CDR2 SYDVKM. Trimming removed 7 bases from V and 1 base from J, with 22 bases in between. The CDR3 spans 17 residues. CDR3 DNA: TGTGCCAGCACCCGGTTGTGGCAGCTCAGTTCGAACACTGAAGCTTTCTTT. It codes for CASTRLWQLSSNTEAFF.

The gene calls are TRBV10-2 and TRBJ1-2, with a weak D call TRBD1 (5 bases). The CDR3 consists of 12 residues. V lost 8 bases, J lost 4 bases, and 11 bases lay in between. Germline V CDR1 and CDR2: WSHSY, SAAADI. The CDR3 bases are TGCGCCAGCCCTCAGGGAGGCTATGGCTACACCTTC. This translates into CASPQGGYGYTF.

The chain is built from TRBV28 and TRBJ1-4; D remains ambiguous. Trimming removed 2 bases from V and 8 bases from J, with 15 bases in between. The V gene's germline CDR1 is MDHEN and CDR2 SYDVKM. This CDR3 has 15 residues. CDR3 DNA sequence: TGTGCCAGCAGTTTACCTCCAGGAGTAGGGGAAAAACTGTTTTTT. It codes for CASSLPPGVGEKLFF.

On this clone: Other nucleotide sequences from this sample produce the same CDR3. The chain uses TRBV28 and TRBJ2-7; TRBD1 or TRBD2 may be the D gene (5 bases each). V gave up 2 bases and J gave up 4 bases, with 15 bases separating them. Germline V CDR1 and CDR2: MDHEN, SYDVKM. There are 15 residues in the CDR3. In nucleotides, the CDR3 is TGTGCCAGCAGTTTAGTTGGGGGTCTTTCGTACGAGCAGTACTTC. This encodes CASSLVGGLSYEQYF.

The V call is TRBV11-3, the J call TRBJ2-1; TRBD2 matches 7 bases. Germline V gives CDR1 SGHNT, CDR2 YENEEA. Trimming at V came to 7 bases and at J to 2 bases, leaving 5 bases not matched to a gene. The CDR3 spans 14 residues. CDR3 protein: CASTPGGTYNEQFF. In DNA, the CDR3 is TGTGCCAGCACTCCGGGGGGAACCTACAATGAGCAGTTCTTC.

J is TRBJ2-3 and V is TRBV6-5, with 7 bases matching TRBD2. Trimming took 0 bases from V and 7 from J; bases not matched to a gene: 4. The CDR3 spans 14 residues. The germline gives CDR1 MNHEY, CDR2 SVGAGI. The CDR3 DNA reads as TGTGCCAGCAGTTACTCGGAGACTAGCCATACGCAGTATTTT. This codes for CASSYSETSHTQYF.

The V and J genes are TRBV5-4 and TRBJ2-6; D perhaps matches TRBD2 (5 bases). Germline CDR1 is SGHNT and CDR2 is YYREEE (reference sequence). Trimming removed 2 bases from V and 1 base from J, with 13 bases in between. CDR3 length equals 17 residues. The CDR3 sequence: CASSFGGRSSGANVLTF. The CDR3 DNA reads TGTGCCAGCAGCTTCGGCGGGCGCTCTTCTGGGGCCAACGTCCTGACTTTC. Filled out from reference TRBV5-4 and TRBJ2-6, the complete variable domain reads ETGVTQSPTHLIKTRGQQVTLRCSSQSGHNTVSWYQQALGQGPQFIFQYYREEENGRGNFPPRFSGLQFPNYSSELNVNALELDDSALYLCASSFGGRSSGANVLTFGAGSRLTVL.

This clone was recorded a few times. The V and J genes are TRBV7-2 and TRBJ1-1, with unresolved D. The CDR3 has 13 amino acids. Germline CDR1 is SGHTA and CDR2 is FQGNSA. V lost 1 base to trimming and J lost 5 bases, with 8 bases between them. DNA of the CDR3: TGTGCCAGCAGCTTAGAGCTGGTAACTGAAGCTTTCTTT. It yields the protein CASSLELVTEAFF.

V is TRBV11-3 and J is TRBJ2-7; TRBD1 might be the D (6 bases). The V gene lost 4 bases and the J gene lost 5 bases, with 15 bases spanning the gap. CDR1 SGHNT and CDR2 YENEEA come from the germline V gene. The CDR3 runs to 14 residues. For the CDR3, the DNA is TGTGCCAGCAGCTCAGGGGACATGGGCCACGAGCAGTACTTC. Translation gives CASSSGDMGHEQYF.

The gene calls are TRBV15 and TRBJ2-3; 10 bases line up with TRBD2. This CDR3 is 18 amino acids long. After removal of 1 base from V and 4 bases from J, the junction contained 11 bases not matched to a gene. Germline V gene lookup returns CDR1 LNHNV and CDR2 YYDKDF (reference sequence). CDR3: CATSRGAITSGIADTQYF. CDR3 sequence (DNA): TGTGCCACCAGCAGAGGTGCGATAACTAGCGGGATAGCAGATACGCAGTATTTT.

This sequence joins TRBV3-1 (or the pseudogene TRBV3-2) and TRBJ1-4, with D hard to call. In germline, CDR1 is LGHDT, CDR2 YNNKEL (reference sequence). This CDR3 is 16 amino acids long. Trimming stripped 1 base from V and 3 bases from J, with 12 bases between. In nucleotides, the CDR3 is TGTGCCAGCAGCCAAGGCCTACCCGTATCTAATGAAAAACTGTTTTTT. The encoded protein is CASSQGLPVSNEKLFF.